Listed here is a single T cell receptor beta chain. Its antigen is undetermined. This sample is drawn from a study of T-cell memory formation after mild COVID-19. Looking at the study overall: Largely donor-specific TCR clusters were found. Overall study results and limits: CD8+ contracting clones occupied EMRA, while CD4+ ones occupied mainly CM and EM. Balance between CD4 and CD8 was seen in clones contracting day 15 to 85, and a CD4+ lean was seen in later expanders.

TCRdb analysed the 5' RACE reads with MiXCR anew, one entry per CDR3 protein. The sample records hundreds of thousands of distinct CDR3 sequences, less than 25% being singletons. V lost 5 bases to trimming and J lost 7 bases; unmatched junction nucleotides: 11. The CDR3 runs to 14 residues. Germline V lookup: CDR1 SNHLY, CDR2 FYNNEI. The J gene is TRBJ2-7, the V gene TRBV2; 7 bases line up with TRBD2. The sequence derives from an adult woman who had mild COVID-19 (a few samples of this study predate the infection). Cell type and time point are not known. Sequencing input: PBMCs or a T cell subset sorted from them (not recorded which). This chain's CDR3 is CASSSGEVLVEQYF. CDR3 DNA sequence: TGTGCCAGCAGTAGCGGGGAAGTCCTAGTTGAGCAGTACTTC.